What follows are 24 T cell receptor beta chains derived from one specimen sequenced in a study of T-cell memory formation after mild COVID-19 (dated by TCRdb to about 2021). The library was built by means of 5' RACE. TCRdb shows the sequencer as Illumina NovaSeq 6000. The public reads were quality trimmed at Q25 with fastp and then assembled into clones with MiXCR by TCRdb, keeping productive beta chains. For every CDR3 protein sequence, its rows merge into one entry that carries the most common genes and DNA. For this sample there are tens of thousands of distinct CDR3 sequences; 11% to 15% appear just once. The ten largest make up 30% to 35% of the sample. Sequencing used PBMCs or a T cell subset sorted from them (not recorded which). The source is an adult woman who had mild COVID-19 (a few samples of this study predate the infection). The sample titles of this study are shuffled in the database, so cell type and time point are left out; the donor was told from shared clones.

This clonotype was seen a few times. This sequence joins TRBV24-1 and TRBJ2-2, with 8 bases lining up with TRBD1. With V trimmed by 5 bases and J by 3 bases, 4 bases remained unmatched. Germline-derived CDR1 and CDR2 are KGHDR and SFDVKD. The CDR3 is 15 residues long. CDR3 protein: CATSALTGDTGELFF. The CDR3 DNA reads TGTGCCACCAGTGCTCTGACAGGGGACACCGGGGAGCTGTTTTTT.

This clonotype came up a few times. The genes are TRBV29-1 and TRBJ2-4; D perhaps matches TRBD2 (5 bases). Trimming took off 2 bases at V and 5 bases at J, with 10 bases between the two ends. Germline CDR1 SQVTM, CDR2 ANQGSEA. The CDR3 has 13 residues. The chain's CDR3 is CSVEFRGENIQYF. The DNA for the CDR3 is TGCAGCGTTGAATTTCGGGGAGAAAACATTCAGTACTTC.

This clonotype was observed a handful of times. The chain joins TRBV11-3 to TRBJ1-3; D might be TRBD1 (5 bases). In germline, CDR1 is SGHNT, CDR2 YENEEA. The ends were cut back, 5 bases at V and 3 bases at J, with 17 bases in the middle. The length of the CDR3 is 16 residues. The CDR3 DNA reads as TGTGCCAGCAGCCTCTGGGACCAGCCAGATGGAAACACCATATATTTT. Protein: CASSLWDQPDGNTIYF.

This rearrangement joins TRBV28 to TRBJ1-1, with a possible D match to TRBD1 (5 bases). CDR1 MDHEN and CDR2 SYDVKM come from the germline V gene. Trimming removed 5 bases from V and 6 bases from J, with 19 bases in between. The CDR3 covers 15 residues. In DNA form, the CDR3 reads TGTGCCAGCAGTCTCCTCCCGCAGGGTGGCGCTGAAGCTTTCTTT. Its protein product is CASSLLPQGGAEAFF.

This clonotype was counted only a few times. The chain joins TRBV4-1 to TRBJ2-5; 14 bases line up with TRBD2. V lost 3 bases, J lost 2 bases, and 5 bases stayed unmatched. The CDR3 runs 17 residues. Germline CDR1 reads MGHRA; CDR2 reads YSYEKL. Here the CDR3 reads CASSQRGLAGVQETQYF. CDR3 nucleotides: TGCGCCAGCAGCCAGAGGGGACTAGCGGGGGTTCAAGAGACCCAGTACTTC.

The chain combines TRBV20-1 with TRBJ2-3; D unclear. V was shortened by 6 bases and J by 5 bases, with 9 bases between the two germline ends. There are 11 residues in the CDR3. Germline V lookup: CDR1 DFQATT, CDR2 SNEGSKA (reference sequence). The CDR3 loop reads CSAPWGDTQYF. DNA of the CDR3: TGCAGTGCCCCTTGGGGAGATACGCAGTATTTT.

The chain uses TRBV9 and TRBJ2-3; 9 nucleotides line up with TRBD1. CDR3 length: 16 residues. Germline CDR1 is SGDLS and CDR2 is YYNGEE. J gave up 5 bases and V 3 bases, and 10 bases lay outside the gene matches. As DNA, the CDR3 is TGTGCCAGCAGCGCCACAGGGGGCGACGGTAGAGATACGCAGTATTTT. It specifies CASSATGGDGRDTQYF.

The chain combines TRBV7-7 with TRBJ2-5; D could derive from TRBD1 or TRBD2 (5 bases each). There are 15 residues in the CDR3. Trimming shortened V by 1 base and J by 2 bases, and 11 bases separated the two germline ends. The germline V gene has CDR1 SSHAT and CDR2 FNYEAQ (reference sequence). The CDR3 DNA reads TGTGCCAGCAGCTTAGTGGGACGGACACAAGAGACCCAGTACTTC. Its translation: CASSLVGRTQETQYF.

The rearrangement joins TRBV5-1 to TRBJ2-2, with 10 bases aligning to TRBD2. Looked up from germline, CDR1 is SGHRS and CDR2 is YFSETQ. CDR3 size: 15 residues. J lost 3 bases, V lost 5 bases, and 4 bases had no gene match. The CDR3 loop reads CASSLGLADTGELFF. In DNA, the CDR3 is TGCGCCAGCAGTCTCGGACTAGCGGACACCGGGGAGCTGTTTTTT.

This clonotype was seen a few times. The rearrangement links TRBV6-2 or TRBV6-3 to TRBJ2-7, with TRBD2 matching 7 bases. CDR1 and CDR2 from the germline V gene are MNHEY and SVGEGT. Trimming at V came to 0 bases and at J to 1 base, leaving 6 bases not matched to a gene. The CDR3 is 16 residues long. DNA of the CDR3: TGTGCCAGCAGTTACTCCCACGGACTAGTTTCCTACGAGCAGTACTTC. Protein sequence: CASSYSHGLVSYEQYF.

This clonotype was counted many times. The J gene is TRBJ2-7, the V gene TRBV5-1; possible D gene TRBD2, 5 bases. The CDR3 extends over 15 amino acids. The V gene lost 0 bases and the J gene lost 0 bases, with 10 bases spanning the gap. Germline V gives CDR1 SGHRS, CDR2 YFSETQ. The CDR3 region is CASSLEIASSYEQYF. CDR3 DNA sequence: TGCGCCAGCAGCTTGGAAATAGCGTCCTCCTACGAGCAGTACTTC.

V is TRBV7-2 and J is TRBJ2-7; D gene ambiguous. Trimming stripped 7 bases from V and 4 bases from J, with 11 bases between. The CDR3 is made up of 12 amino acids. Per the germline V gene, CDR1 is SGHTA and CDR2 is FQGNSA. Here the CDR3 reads CASTPSGYEQYF. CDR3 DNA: TGTGCCAGCACCCCGTCCGGTTACGAGCAGTACTTC. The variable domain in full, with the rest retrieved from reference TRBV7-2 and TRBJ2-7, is GAGVSQSPSNKVTEKGKDVELRCDPISGHTALYWYRQSLGQGLEFLIYFQGNSAPDKSGLPSDRFSAERTGGSVSTLTIQRTQQEDSAVYLCASTPSGYEQYFGPGTRLTVT.

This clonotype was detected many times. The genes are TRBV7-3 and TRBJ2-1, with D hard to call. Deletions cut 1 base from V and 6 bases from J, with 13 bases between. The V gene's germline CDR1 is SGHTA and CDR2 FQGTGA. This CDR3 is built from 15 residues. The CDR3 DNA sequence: TGTGCCAGCAGCTTAAGGCTAGGTCCCGCCAATGAGCAGTTCTTC. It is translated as CASSLRLGPANEQFF.

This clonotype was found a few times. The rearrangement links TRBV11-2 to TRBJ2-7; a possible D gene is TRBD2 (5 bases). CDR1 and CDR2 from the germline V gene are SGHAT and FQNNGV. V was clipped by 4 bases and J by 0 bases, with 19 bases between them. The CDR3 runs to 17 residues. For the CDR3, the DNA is TGTGCCAGCAGCTCAGGAGAGGACTCCTTCAGCTCCTACGAGCAGTACTTC. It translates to CASSSGEDSFSSYEQYF. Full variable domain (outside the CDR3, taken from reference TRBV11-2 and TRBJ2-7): EAGVAQSPRYKIIEKRQSVAFWCNPISGHATLYWYQQILGQGPKLLIQFQNNGVVDDSQLPKDRFSAERLKGVDSTLKIQPAKLEDSAVYLCASSSGEDSFSSYEQYFGPGTRLTVT.

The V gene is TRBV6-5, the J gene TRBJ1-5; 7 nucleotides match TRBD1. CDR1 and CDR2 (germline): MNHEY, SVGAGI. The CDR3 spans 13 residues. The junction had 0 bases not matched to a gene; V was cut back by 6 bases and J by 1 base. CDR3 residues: CASRQGSNQPQHF. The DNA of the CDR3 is TGTGCCAGCAGACAGGGGAGCAATCAGCCCCAGCATTTT.

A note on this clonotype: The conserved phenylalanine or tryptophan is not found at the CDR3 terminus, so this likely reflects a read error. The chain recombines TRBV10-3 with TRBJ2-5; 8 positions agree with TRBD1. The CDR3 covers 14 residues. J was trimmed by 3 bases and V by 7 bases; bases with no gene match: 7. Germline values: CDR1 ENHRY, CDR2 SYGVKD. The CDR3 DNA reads TGTGCCATCAACCCCGGGACAGGCGAAGAGACCCAGTACTTA. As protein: CAINPGTGEETQYL.

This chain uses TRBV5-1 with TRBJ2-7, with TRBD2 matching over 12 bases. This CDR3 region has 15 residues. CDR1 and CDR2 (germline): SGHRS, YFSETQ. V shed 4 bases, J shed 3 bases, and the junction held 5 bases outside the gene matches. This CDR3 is CASSTPTSGSYEQYF. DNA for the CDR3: TGCGCCAGCAGCACTCCGACTAGCGGGAGCTACGAGCAGTACTTC.

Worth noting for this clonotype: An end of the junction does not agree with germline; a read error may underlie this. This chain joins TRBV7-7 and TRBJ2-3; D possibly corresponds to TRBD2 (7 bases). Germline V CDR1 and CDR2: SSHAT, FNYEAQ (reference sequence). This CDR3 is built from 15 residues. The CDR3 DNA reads TGTGCTAGCAGCCTCCAGGGGACTATCACAGATACGCAGTATTTT. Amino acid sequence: CASSLQGTITDTQYF.

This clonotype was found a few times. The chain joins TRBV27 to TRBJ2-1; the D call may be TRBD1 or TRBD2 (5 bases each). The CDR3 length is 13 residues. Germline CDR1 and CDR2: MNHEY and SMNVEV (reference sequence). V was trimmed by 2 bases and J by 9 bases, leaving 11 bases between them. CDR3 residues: CASSLGGFSEQFF. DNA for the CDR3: TGTGCCAGCAGTTTAGGGGGTTTTAGTGAGCAGTTCTTC.

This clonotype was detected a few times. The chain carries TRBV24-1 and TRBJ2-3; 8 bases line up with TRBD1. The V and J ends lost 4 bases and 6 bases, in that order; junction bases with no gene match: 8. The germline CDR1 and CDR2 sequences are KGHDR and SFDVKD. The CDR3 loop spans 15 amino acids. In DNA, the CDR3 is TGTGCCACCAGTGACCGGACAGGGTTTATGGATACGCAGTATTTT. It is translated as CATSDRTGFMDTQYF.

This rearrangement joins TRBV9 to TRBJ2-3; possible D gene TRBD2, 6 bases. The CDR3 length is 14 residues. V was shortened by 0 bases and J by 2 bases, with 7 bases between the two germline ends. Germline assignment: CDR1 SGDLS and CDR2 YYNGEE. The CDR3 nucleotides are TGTGCCAGCAGCGTAGGGGGGGACACAGATACGCAGTATTTT. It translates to CASSVGGDTDTQYF.

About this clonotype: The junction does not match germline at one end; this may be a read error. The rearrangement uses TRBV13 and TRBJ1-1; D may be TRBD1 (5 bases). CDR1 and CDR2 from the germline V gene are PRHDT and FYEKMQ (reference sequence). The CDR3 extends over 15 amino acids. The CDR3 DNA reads TGTGCCAGCAGCCTGGTCAACGAGGGACCGCCTTCCATGATCTTT. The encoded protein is CASSLVNEGPPSMIF.

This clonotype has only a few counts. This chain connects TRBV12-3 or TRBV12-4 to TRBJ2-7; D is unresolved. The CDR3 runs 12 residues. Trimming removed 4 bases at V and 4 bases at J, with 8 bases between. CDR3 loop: CASSSIGYEQYF. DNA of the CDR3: TGTGCCAGCAGTTCCATCGGGTACGAGCAGTACTTC.

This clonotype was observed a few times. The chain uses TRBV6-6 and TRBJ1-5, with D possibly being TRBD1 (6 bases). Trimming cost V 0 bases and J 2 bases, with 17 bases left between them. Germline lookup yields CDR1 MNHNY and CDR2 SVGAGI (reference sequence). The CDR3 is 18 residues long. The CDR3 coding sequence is TGTGCCAGCAGTTACTCGTGGAAGGGGGAAGGGGGCAATCAGCCCCAGCATTTT. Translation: CASSYSWKGEGGNQPQHF.